What follows are 3 T cell receptor beta chains derived from one specimen sequenced in a study of T cell repertoires in cytomegalovirus infection. MiXCR, applied by TCRdb to the reads, yields one record per CDR3 protein. The sample consists of 640,000 or so distinct CDR3 sequences, around a third of them appearing once. These receptors' antigens are unknown. The input for sequencing was cultured PBMCs, taken from culture after CMV antigen stimulation. The origin of the receptors is a human donor in good health (CMV status not recorded). Some clones in this sample may be carry-over from other donors' samples.

The genes are TRBV2 and TRBJ2-6; D ambiguous. Per germline, CDR1 SNHLY and CDR2 FYNNEI. This CDR3 has 15 residues. V was shortened by 7 bases and J by 0 bases, with 10 bases between the two germline ends. CDR3 in DNA: TGTGCCAGCATGGCCAGCTCCTCTGGGGCCAACGTCCTGACTTTC. This codes for CASMASSSGANVLTF. Full variable domain (outside the CDR3, taken from reference TRBV2 and TRBJ2-6): EPEVTQTPSHQVTQMGQEVILRCVPISNHLYFYWYRQILGQKVEFLVSFYNNEISEKSEIFDDQFSVERPDGSNFTLKIRSTKLEDSAMYFCASMASSSGANVLTFGAGSRLTVL.

The chain employs TRBV12-3 or TRBV12-4 and TRBJ1-1; D remains ambiguous. The V end was cut by 6 bases, the J end by 4 bases, with 12 bases between. The CDR3 loop spans 13 amino acids. The CDR3 protein is CASRAGTVTEAFF. DNA of the CDR3: TGTGCCAGCAGAGCAGGAACGGTCACTGAAGCTTTCTTT.

This clonotype was observed a few times. This chain links TRBV4-2 with TRBJ1-2; perhaps TRBD1 as D (6 bases). The germline V gene encodes CDR1 LGHNA and CDR2 YNFKEQ. V lost 0 bases to trimming and J lost 6 bases, with 14 bases between them. The CDR3 is made up of 15 amino acids. This CDR3 reads CASSQDKRGAHGYTF. CDR3 bases: TGTGCCAGCAGCCAAGATAAACGGGGGGCGCATGGCTACACCTTC.